Following are 28 T cell receptor beta chains from one sample sequenced in a study of blood T cell repertoires in COVID-19. Profiled with immunoSEQ multiplex PCR; TCRdb holds only in-frame clones, not every one. Of tens of thousands of clones listed, around nine tenths were seen once; the top ten hold 7% to 8%. Sequenced material: peripheral blood. All receptors come from a woman aged 60 to 75 with active COVID-19.

V and J are TRBV5-1 and TRBJ2-5; maybe TRBD1 (6 bases). CDR3 length: 16 residues. Deletions cut 0 bases from V and 5 bases from J, with 17 bases between. The germline gives CDR1 SGHRS, CDR2 YFSETQ. CDR3 residues: CASSLGDTGRGETQYF. For the CDR3, the DNA is TGCGCCAGCAGCTTGGGGGACACCGGGCGTGGTGAGACCCAGTACTTC.

This chain connects TRBV11-2 to TRBJ1-2; the match to TRBD1 covers 9 bases. The CDR3 totals 17 residues. Trimming at V came to 2 bases and at J to 2 bases, leaving 9 bases not matched to a gene. The germline V gene has CDR1 SGHAT and CDR2 FQNNGV. CDR3 loop: CASSLTTGGAGNYGYTF. The CDR3 DNA sequence: TGTGCCAGCAGCTTAACCACAGGGGGCGCGGGAAACTATGGCTACACCTTC.

The genes are TRBV9 and TRBJ1-6; D gene unclear. The CDR3 has 17 amino acids. Germline CDR1 reads SGDLS; CDR2 reads YYNGEE. V dropped 0 bases and J dropped 8 bases, with 18 bases sitting between them. The DNA for the CDR3 is TGTGCCAGCAGCGTAGAGCCAGGCCACGTCTCGGATTCACCCCTCCACTTT. Encoded protein: CASSVEPGHVSDSPLHF.

This chain joins TRBV2 and TRBJ1-5, with D possibly being TRBD1 (6 bases). The V gene lost 6 bases and the J gene lost 4 bases, with 19 bases spanning the gap. CDR3 length: 16 residues. Per the germline V gene, CDR1 is SNHLY and CDR2 is FYNNEI. CDR3: CASSRSKGGGNQPQHF. As DNA, the CDR3 is TGTGCCAGCAGCAGGTCCAAGGGGGGGGGAAATCAGCCCCAGCATTTT.

V is TRBV5-4 and J is TRBJ2-7, with D possibly matching TRBD1 (5 bases). Germline assignment: CDR1 SGHNT and CDR2 YYREEE (reference sequence). Trimming removed 4 bases at V and 3 bases at J, with 8 bases between. This CDR3 has 12 residues. The CDR3 is CASSTQGYEQYF. The CDR3 DNA is TGTGCCAGCAGCACCCAGGGCTACGAGCAGTACTTC.

The chain couples TRBV28 to TRBJ2-7, with 7 bases identical to TRBD1. The CDR3 spans 13 residues. Germline CDR1 and CDR2: MDHEN and SYDVKM. The J segment lost 2 bases and the V segment lost 5 bases, leaving 3 bases of the junction unmatched. CDR3 DNA: TGTGCCAGCAGTCTGGGGACAGCCTACGAGCAGTACTTC. Amino acids: CASSLGTAYEQYF.

The chain couples TRBV29-1 to TRBJ1-1; D ambiguous. There are 13 residues in the CDR3. V gave up 7 bases and J gave up 5 bases, with 17 bases separating them. Germline CDR1 and CDR2: SQVTM and ANQGSEA. Written as DNA, the CDR3 is TGCAGCGCATTGGAGCAGTTGGATACTGAAGCTTTCTTT. It encodes CSALEQLDTEAFF.

CDR3 coding DNA: TGTGCCAGCAGTGGAAACAGGTCCCGGCTACGGTCACCCCTCCACTTT. It translates to CASSGNRSRLRSPLHF. The chain carries TRBV27 and TRBJ1-6; the D gene is possibly TRBD1 (5 bases). Germline V gene data show CDR1 as MNHEY and CDR2 as SMNVEV (reference sequence). V was pared by 5 bases and J by 10 bases, with 21 bases between. This CDR3 spans 16 amino acids.

Remarks on this clone: One end of the junction is discordant with germline, which a read error may explain. This rearrangement joins TRBV10-2 to TRBJ2-7; 8 bases are shared with TRBD1. The CDR3 is 15 amino acids. CDR1 and CDR2 from the germline V gene are WSHSY and SAAADI. The DNA for the CDR3 is TGCGCCAGCACTGAGCTAACAGGGGGTTTAACGGAGCAGTACTTC. As protein: CASTELTGGLTEQYF.

This chain connects TRBV19 to TRBJ1-5; tentatively, D is TRBD1 (6 bases). V lost 3 bases to trimming and J lost 5 bases, with 11 bases between them. Germline V lookup: CDR1 LNHDA, CDR2 SQIVND (reference sequence). CDR3 length equals 14 residues. CDR3 region: CASSIDRRDQPQHF. CDR3 nucleotide sequence: TGTGCCAGTAGTATTGACAGGAGAGATCAGCCCCAGCATTTT.

The chain recombines TRBV6-5 with TRBJ2-5; 11 positions agree with TRBD1. This CDR3 contains 14 residues. The germline CDR1 and CDR2 sequences are MNHEY and SVGAGI. Trimming removed 6 bases from V and 5 bases from J; junction bases left unmatched: 5. The CDR3 nucleotides are TGTGCCAGCAGCAGGGACAGGGGGACGGAGACCCAGTACTTC. The encoded protein is CASSRDRGTETQYF.

This chain uses TRBV4-1 with TRBJ2-3, with D possibly TRBD1 on 7 matching bases. The CDR3 is made up of 18 amino acids. Germline V gene data show CDR1 as MGHRA and CDR2 as YSYEKL. Trimming took off 1 base at V and 5 bases at J, with 22 bases between the two ends. This chain's CDR3 is CASSQGTQGGSYGDTQYF. The CDR3 DNA reads as TGCGCCAGCAGCCAAGGTACCCAGGGGGGTAGCTATGGAGATACGCAGTATTTT.

The chain has TRBV5-1 and TRBJ1-1; no clear D. Germline V gene data show CDR1 as SGHRS and CDR2 as YFSETQ. The CDR3 has 13 residues. V dropped 2 bases and J dropped 2 bases, with 7 bases sitting between them. The CDR3 DNA reads TGCGCCAGCAGCTTCCAATCCAACACTGAAGCTTTCTTT. This gives the protein CASSFQSNTEAFF.

This sequence joins TRBV6-2 or TRBV6-3 and TRBJ1-1, with a weak D call TRBD1 (5 bases). The CDR3 has 14 amino acids. V lost 6 bases to trimming and J lost 0 bases, with 11 bases between them. Germline values: CDR1 MNHEY, CDR2 SVGEGT. CDR3 nucleotides: TGTGCCAGCAGCTCGGGGGGGATGAACACTGAAGCTTTCTTT. Residues: CASSSGGMNTEAFF.

V is TRBV13 and J is TRBJ1-5, with 9 bases that match TRBD1. The CDR3 covers 14 residues. Germline V gene data show CDR1 as PRHDT and CDR2 as FYEKMQ (reference sequence). The V gene end was trimmed by 5 bases and the J gene end by 4 bases; junction bases not matched to a gene: 3. The CDR3 region is CASSAGTGNQPQHF. In DNA form, the CDR3 reads TGTGCCAGCAGCGCAGGGACAGGGAATCAGCCCCAGCATTTT.

The chain uses TRBV5-1 and TRBJ2-7; 9 bases align to TRBD1. J gave up 5 bases and V 4 bases, and 7 bases lay outside the gene matches. This CDR3 is built from 14 residues. Per germline, CDR1 SGHRS and CDR2 YFSETQ. The chain's CDR3 is CASSVQGANDEQYF. The CDR3 DNA follows: TGCGCCAGCAGCGTACAGGGGGCTAACGACGAGCAGTACTTC.

J is TRBJ1-3 and V is TRBV6-1; D is ambiguous. This CDR3 has 16 residues. The germline V gene has CDR1 MNHNS and CDR2 SASEGT. Deletions cut 3 bases from V and 4 bases from J, with 16 bases between. The CDR3 loop reads CASSDWTEVRGNTIYF. CDR3 DNA: TGTGCCAGCAGTGACTGGACGGAGGTTCGCGGAAACACCATATATTTT.

This chain uses TRBV19 with TRBJ2-1, with D perhaps matching TRBD2 (7 bases). This CDR3 contains 14 residues. Per the germline V gene, CDR1 is LNHDA and CDR2 is SQIVND (reference sequence). V gave up 4 bases and J gave up 9 bases, with 16 bases separating them. The CDR3, as DNA: TGTGCCAGTAGTAGCGGGGGCCCGCTCGGTGAGCAGTTCTTC. Protein product: CASSSGGPLGEQFF.

This sequence joins TRBV6-6 and TRBJ2-2; 11 nucleotides align to TRBD1. From germline, CDR1 is MNHNY and CDR2 SVGAGI (reference sequence). The CDR3 runs 14 residues. Trimming took 11 bases from V and 8 from J; bases not matched to a gene: 10. The CDR3 DNA follows: TGTGCCTGCACCGGGACAGGGGGTTCGGGGGAGCTGTTTTTT. Protein: CACTGTGGSGELFF.

The chain carries TRBV6-1 and TRBJ2-7, with D maybe TRBD2 (6 bases). V dropped 1 base and J dropped 9 bases, with 19 bases sitting between them. The CDR3 extends over 15 amino acids. Germline V gene data show CDR1 as MNHNS and CDR2 as SASEGT. In DNA, the CDR3 is TGTGCCAGCAGTGAAGGGGGCGGGGACCCCCCCGGGCAGTACTTC. Amino acid sequence: CASSEGGGDPPGQYF.

This sequence joins TRBV29-1 and TRBJ2-3, with 10 bases aligning to TRBD2. The length of the CDR3 is 14 residues. J lost 1 base, V lost 3 bases, and 1 base had no gene match. CDR1 is SQVTM, CDR2 ANQGSEA, per germline. The CDR3 DNA is TGCAGCGTTGATCTAGCGGGGGGCACAGATACGCAGTATTTT. Its protein is CSVDLAGGTDTQYF.

The rearrangement uses TRBV5-4 and TRBJ1-2; 7 bases line up with TRBD1. There are 14 residues in the CDR3. The V and J ends lost 4 bases and 2 bases, in that order; junction bases with no gene match: 5. Germline CDR1 and CDR2: SGHNT and YYREEE (reference sequence). The CDR3 here is CASSTRDRNYGYTF. The CDR3 DNA reads TGTGCCAGCAGCACGAGGGACAGAAACTATGGCTACACCTTC.

The rearrangement uses TRBV5-5 and TRBJ1-5; D is ambiguous. Per germline, CDR1 SGHKS and CDR2 YYEKEE (reference sequence). The CDR3 spans 14 residues. Trimming cost V 4 bases and J 8 bases, with 16 bases left between them. The CDR3 coding sequence is TGTGCCAGCAGCGCCCCGGGTACGTTCGAGCCCCAGCATTTT. This sequence encodes CASSAPGTFEPQHF.

In nucleotides, the CDR3 is TGCGCCAGCAGCTTGGTCACCGGGGCTGAAGCTTTCTTT. Translation gives CASSLVTGAEAFF. The chain combines TRBV5-1 with TRBJ1-1; D not resolved. Trimming removed 0 bases at V and 6 bases at J, with 9 bases between. Germline CDR1 and CDR2: SGHRS and YFSETQ. The CDR3 contains 13 residues.

The chain combines TRBV10-1 with TRBJ1-1; the D gene is possibly TRBD1 (6 bases). V was cut by 6 bases and J by 5 bases, with 13 bases left in between. The V gene's germline CDR1 is WNHNN and CDR2 SYGVQD (reference sequence). The CDR3 length is 13 residues. CDR3 region: CASSLGGRTEAFF. The DNA of the CDR3 is TGCGCCAGCAGCCTAGGGGGAAGGACTGAAGCTTTCTTT.

The V and J genes are TRBV5-5 and TRBJ1-5; the match to TRBD1 covers 7 bases. The CDR3 runs to 16 residues. CDR1 and CDR2 from the germline V gene are SGHKS and YYEKEE (reference sequence). V shed 2 bases, J shed 3 bases, and the junction held 8 bases outside the gene matches. CDR3 nucleotides: TGTGCCAGCAGCTTAACCCGCGGGACAGACAATCAGCCCCAGCATTTT. The encoded protein is CASSLTRGTDNQPQHF.

This chain connects TRBV5-5 to TRBJ1-6; possibly TRBD1 for D (6 bases). The CDR3 has 15 residues. The germline V gene encodes CDR1 SGHKS and CDR2 YYEKEE (reference sequence). Trimming took off 1 base at V and 8 bases at J, with 13 bases between the two ends. The CDR3 sequence is CASSLPSRGDSPLHF. The CDR3 nucleotides read TGTGCCAGCAGCTTGCCCAGCAGGGGAGATTCACCCCTCCACTTT.

The J gene is TRBJ1-2, the V gene TRBV12-5; 11 bases map to TRBD1. CDR3 length: 15 residues. Germline loops: CDR1 LGHNT, CDR2 FRNRAP. V was clipped by 6 bases and J by 7 bases; unmatched bases: 10. The CDR3 here is CASGKDRGLSPGYTF. CDR3 nucleotide sequence: TGTGCTAGTGGGAAGGACAGGGGGCTATCTCCTGGCTACACCTTC. Full variable domain (outside the CDR3, taken from reference TRBV12-5 and TRBJ1-2): DARVTQTPRHKVTEMGQEVTMRCQPILGHNTVFWYRQTMMQGLELLAYFRNRAPLDDSGMPKDRFSAEMPDATLATLKIQPSEPRDSAVYFCASGKDRGLSPGYTFGSGTRLTVV.